This passage covers 21 T cell receptor beta chains from one sample sequenced in a study of cytomegalovirus exposure and HLA in healthy donors. 60 Vbeta and 13 Jbeta primers were used in PCR. Method: immunoSEQ multiplex PCR; TCRdb's copy keeps in-frame clones and lacks some. The sample contains 100,000 to 150,000 clones, around four fifths of which appear only once. Sequenced sample: PBMCs. The source of these receptors is a man aged 30 to 45 in good health and CMV-seropositive.

The rearrangement links TRBV9 to TRBJ1-4, with D maybe TRBD1 (5 bases). V dropped 3 bases and J dropped 6 bases, with 15 bases sitting between them. The CDR3 loop spans 15 amino acids. CDR1 and CDR2 from the germline V gene are SGDLS and YYNGEE. CDR3 in amino acids: CASSESPREDEKLFF. The CDR3 nucleotides are TGTGCCAGCAGCGAGAGCCCCAGGGAGGATGAAAAACTGTTTTTT.

This clone was seen only once. This rearrangement joins TRBV10-3 to TRBJ1-3; no clear D. Trimming stripped 1 base from V and 1 base from J, with 5 bases between. Per germline, CDR1 ENHRY and CDR2 SYGVKD. The CDR3 totals 14 residues. CDR3 region: CAISELTSGNTIYF. The CDR3 nucleotides are TGTGCCATCAGTGAGTTGACATCTGGAAACACCATATATTTT.

V is TRBV7-9 and J is TRBJ1-2; no clear D. Germline V gene sequence: CDR1 SEHNR, CDR2 FQNEAQ (reference sequence). V lost 1 base and J 7 bases, leaving 16 bases between the germline ends. This CDR3 is 15 amino acids long. The CDR3 reads CASSLVPPRIGGYTF. The CDR3, as DNA: TGTGCCAGCAGCTTAGTCCCCCCCCGAATCGGTGGCTACACCTTC. The full variable domain, completed using reference TRBV7-9 and TRBJ1-2, is DTGVSQNPRHKITKRGQNVTFRCDPISEHNRLYWYRQTLGQGPEFLTYFQNEAQLEKSRLLSDRFSAERPKGSFSTLEIQRTEQGDSAMYLCASSLVPPRIGGYTFGSGTRLTVV.

The CDR3 protein is CASSATTGKYEQYF. The DNA for the CDR3 is TGTGCCAGCAGTGCCACTACCGGGAAATACGAGCAGTACTTC. The chain has TRBV2 and TRBJ2-7; D is perhaps TRBD2 (5 bases). CDR1 SNHLY and CDR2 FYNNEI come from the germline V gene. V lost 4 bases to trimming and J lost 4 bases, with 14 bases between them. CDR3 length: 14 amino acids.

A few counts support this clone. This rearrangement joins TRBV13 to TRBJ2-7; 9 bases are shared with TRBD1. This CDR3 region has 15 residues. CDR1 and CDR2 (germline): PRHDT, FYEKMQ (reference sequence). Trimming at V came to 2 bases and at J to 2 bases, leaving 4 bases not matched to a gene. For the CDR3, the DNA is TGTGCCAGCAGCTTATCGACAGGGGGAACCTACGAGCAGTACTTC. Its translation is CASSLSTGGTYEQYF. Full variable domain (missing parts from reference TRBV13 and TRBJ2-7): AAGVIQSPRHLIKEKRETATLKCYPIPRHDTVYWYQQGPGQDPQFLISFYEKMQSDKGSIPDRFSAQQFSDYHSELNMSSLELGDSALYFCASSLSTGGTYEQYFGPGTRLTVT.

The chain recombines TRBV27 with TRBJ2-7, with TRBD1 matching over 7 bases. The CDR3 sequence is 15 residues long. Per germline, CDR1 MNHEY and CDR2 SMNVEV (reference sequence). V was clipped by 5 bases and J by 3 bases; unmatched bases: 10. CDR3 bases: TGTGCCAGCAGTGAAACGACAGGGTTCGACTACGAGCAGTACTTC. Translation: CASSETTGFDYEQYF.

The V and J genes are TRBV6-5 and TRBJ2-1; a possible D gene is TRBD1 (6 bases). Germline values: CDR1 MNHEY, CDR2 SVGAGI. This CDR3 is 16 amino acids long. The V end was cut by 2 bases, the J end by 8 bases, with 19 bases between. CDR3 loop: CASSYEWAGVRDEQFF. In DNA, the CDR3 is TGTGCCAGCAGTTACGAGTGGGCAGGGGTAAGGGATGAGCAGTTCTTC.

This chain connects TRBV6-5 to TRBJ2-7; 8 bases match TRBD2. The CDR3 sequence is 13 residues long. CDR1 is MNHEY and CDR2 is SVGAGI in the germline V gene. V dropped 8 bases and J dropped 3; count of bases not matched to a gene: 6. The CDR3 region is CASARLAGYEQYF. For the CDR3, the DNA is TGTGCCAGCGCCCGCCTAGCGGGCTACGAGCAGTACTTC.

This clone occurred once. The V and J genes are TRBV5-5 and TRBJ2-3; D gene ambiguous. V shed 2 bases and J shed 3 bases, with 16 bases lying between them. Per germline, CDR1 SGHKS and CDR2 YYEKEE (reference sequence). The CDR3 consists of 16 residues. CDR3: CASSFTVYARTDTQYF. CDR3 nucleotide sequence: TGTGCCAGCAGCTTTACTGTCTATGCGAGAACAGATACGCAGTATTTT. The full variable domain, its missing parts supplied by reference TRBV5-5 and TRBJ2-3, is DAGVTQSPTHLIKTRGQQVTLRCSPISGHKSVSWYQQVLGQGPQFIFQYYEKEERGRGNFPDRFSARQFPNYSSELNVNALLLGDSALYLCASSFTVYARTDTQYFGPGTRLTVL.

CDR3 loop: CASSPVTGTNEKLFF. CDR3 in DNA: TGTGCCAGCAGCCCCGTGACAGGCACTAATGAAAAACTGTTTTTT. This chain joins TRBV5-6 and TRBJ1-4; tentatively, D is TRBD1 (6 bases). Germline assignment: CDR1 SGHDT and CDR2 YYEEEE. The CDR3 sequence is 15 residues long. The V gene lost 4 bases and the J gene lost 2 bases, with 12 bases spanning the gap.

This clone was found a few times. This chain joins TRBV7-6 and TRBJ2-5, with 7 bases identical to TRBD2. Losses at the gene ends were 4 bases for V and 4 bases for J; bases not matched to a gene: 9. CDR1 is SGHVS and CDR2 is FNYEAQ in the germline V gene. CDR3 size: 15 residues. The CDR3 region has the DNA TGTGCCAGCAGCTCCGAGGCGGGAGTGGGAGAGACCCAGTACTTC. Residues: CASSSEAGVGETQYF.

This clone was picked up a small number of times. V gene TRBV9 combines with J gene TRBJ2-1; D may be TRBD1 (5 bases). Germline-derived CDR1 and CDR2 are SGDLS and YYNGEE. CDR3 size: 16 residues. Deletions cut 2 bases from V and 2 bases from J, with 14 bases between. CDR3 residues: CASSVKGRRTYNEQFF. CDR3 bases: TGTGCCAGCAGCGTCAAGGGGCGGCGAACCTACAATGAGCAGTTCTTC. The complete variable domain, with remaining parts taken from reference TRBV9 and TRBJ2-1, reads DSGVTQTPKHLITATGQRVTLRCSPRSGDLSVYWYQQSLDQGLQFLIQYYNGEERAKGNILERFSAQQFPDLHSELNLSSLELGDSALYFCASSVKGRRTYNEQFFGPGTRLTVL.

The chain links TRBV7-9 to TRBJ2-3, with D possibly matching TRBD1 (6 bases). The germline CDR1 and CDR2 sequences are SEHNR and FQNEAQ (reference sequence). The CDR3 spans 15 residues. Trimming took off 5 bases at V and 7 bases at J, with 19 bases between the two ends. The CDR3 region has the DNA TGTGCCAGCAGCCCATCCCCTGGACAGTATTATACGCAGTATTTT. Its protein product is CASSPSPGQYYTQYF.

This sequence joins TRBV29-1 and TRBJ2-1, with no clear D. This CDR3 is built from 12 residues. Germline CDR1 reads SQVTM; CDR2 reads ANQGSEA. Trimming stripped 1 base from V and 6 bases from J, with 7 bases between. CDR3 bases: TGCAGCGTTGAAGGTCGGAGCAATGAGCAGTTCTTC. Translating it yields CSVEGRSNEQFF.

The V gene is TRBV28, the J gene TRBJ1-2; D is perhaps TRBD1 (6 bases). V was trimmed by 4 bases and J by 4 bases, leaving 22 bases between them. CDR1 is MDHEN, CDR2 SYDVKM, per germline. The CDR3 is 17 amino acids. CDR3 protein: CASSSADGQRNPYGYTF. CDR3 DNA: TGTGCCAGCAGTTCCGCGGACGGACAGAGAAACCCCTATGGCTACACCTTC.

The V gene is TRBV29-1, the J gene TRBJ2-6, with D perhaps matching TRBD1 (6 bases). CDR3 size: 16 residues. The germline gives CDR1 SQVTM, CDR2 ANQGSEA. The ends were cut back, 4 bases at V and 1 base at J, with 14 bases in the middle. CDR3 region: CSVARDTDSGANVLTF. CDR3 nucleotide sequence: TGCAGCGTTGCCAGGGACACCGATTCTGGGGCCAACGTCCTGACTTTC.

The rearrangement uses TRBV5-1 and TRBJ1-4; 7 bases are shared with TRBD1. Germline V CDR1 and CDR2: SGHRS, YFSETQ. The CDR3 contains 18 residues. Trimming cost V 4 bases and J 0 bases; bases outside gene matches: 12. For the CDR3, the DNA is TGCGCCAGCAGCCTCAGGACAGGTCCTCACCCAACTAATGAAAAACTGTTTTTT. This sequence encodes CASSLRTGPHPTNEKLFF.

V and J are TRBV29-1 and TRBJ2-3, with 7 bases matching TRBD2. J was trimmed by 3 bases and V by 6 bases; bases with no gene match: 9. CDR1 SQVTM and CDR2 ANQGSEA come from the germline V gene. CDR3 length: 14 amino acids. The CDR3 nucleotides are TGCAGCGTATTGTCGGGAGGATTTACAGATACGCAGTATTTT. Translation gives CSVLSGGFTDTQYF.

For the CDR3, the DNA is TGTGCCAGCAGCTCGAGGACAGGGTACGATCCAGATACGCAGTATTTT. Amino acids: CASSSRTGYDPDTQYF. The J gene is TRBJ2-3, the V gene TRBV7-8; TRBD1 matches at 8 bases. The V gene's germline CDR1 is SGHVS and CDR2 FQNEAQ. The CDR3 loop spans 16 amino acids. The J segment lost 4 bases and the V segment lost 4 bases, leaving 10 bases of the junction unmatched.

V gene TRBV28 combines with J gene TRBJ1-2; 10 bases line up with TRBD1. Losses at the gene ends were 3 bases for V and 8 bases for J; bases not matched to a gene: 6. The CDR3 spans 14 residues. The germline V gene has CDR1 MDHEN and CDR2 SYDVKM. The CDR3 protein is CASSFLRQGAGYTF. The DNA for the CDR3 is TGTGCCAGCAGTTTCCTCCGACAGGGGGCCGGCTACACCTTC.

The gene calls are TRBV19 and TRBJ1-2; D remains unclear. The length of the CDR3 is 15 residues. Germline V gene data show CDR1 as LNHDA and CDR2 as SQIVND (reference sequence). V was cut by 7 bases and J by 4 bases, with 19 bases left in between. In DNA form, the CDR3 reads TGTGCCAGTATTGCGTCGGTGACTCTAGGCTATGGCTACACCTTC. Its protein is CASIASVTLGYGYTF.